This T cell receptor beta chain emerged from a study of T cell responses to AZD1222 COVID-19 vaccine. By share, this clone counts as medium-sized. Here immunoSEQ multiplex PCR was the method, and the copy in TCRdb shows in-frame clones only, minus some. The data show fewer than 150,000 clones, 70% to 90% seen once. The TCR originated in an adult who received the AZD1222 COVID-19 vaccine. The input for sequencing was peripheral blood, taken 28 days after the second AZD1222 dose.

This CDR3 is CSASDLGTSGSNEQFF. CDR3 sequence (DNA): TGCAGTGCTAGTGACCTCGGGACTAGCGGGAGCAATGAGCAGTTCTTC. This rearrangement joins TRBV20-1 to TRBJ2-1, with 14 bases that match TRBD2. Germline values: CDR1 DFQATT, CDR2 SNEGSKA (reference sequence). J was trimmed by 6 bases and V by 3 bases; bases with no gene match: 7. The CDR3 consists of 16 residues.